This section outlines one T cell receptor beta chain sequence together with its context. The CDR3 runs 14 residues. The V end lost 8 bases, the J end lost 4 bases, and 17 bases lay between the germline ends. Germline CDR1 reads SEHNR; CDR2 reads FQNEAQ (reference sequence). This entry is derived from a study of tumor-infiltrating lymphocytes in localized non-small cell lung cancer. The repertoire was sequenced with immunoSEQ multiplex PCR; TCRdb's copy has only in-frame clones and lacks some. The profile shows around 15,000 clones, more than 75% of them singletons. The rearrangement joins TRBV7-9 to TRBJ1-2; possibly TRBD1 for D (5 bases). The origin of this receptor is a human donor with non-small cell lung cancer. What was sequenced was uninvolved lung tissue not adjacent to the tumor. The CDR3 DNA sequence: TGTGCCAGCGCCCCGGTGGGGGTAGGCTATGGCTACACCTTC. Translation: CASAPVGVGYGYTF. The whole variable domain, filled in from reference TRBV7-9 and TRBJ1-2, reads DTGVSQNPRHKITKRGQNVTFRCDPISEHNRLYWYRQTLGQGPEFLTYFQNEAQLEKSRLLSDRFSAERPKGSFSTLEIQRTEQGDSAMYLCASAPVGVGYGYTFGSGTRLTVV.